This TCR beta chain was captured by sequencing in a study of identifying expanded T cells in peripheral blood. Study conclusions and caveats: Over around two and four weeks, about 15 and 19 clones changed, versus around 1.2 between replicates. Approximately two-week clone count variance significantly increased as total template count grew.

This clone was recorded once. Antigen: not known. During the collection period, no donor immune events like infections were recorded. TCRdb keeps only in-frame clones here, not all; method: immunoSEQ multiplex PCR. This sample carries tens of thousands of clones, approximately 85% of them seen once, and the ten largest clones take approximately 5.4%. The sample was blood. This clonotype was obtained from a person aged 18 to 70 in good health.

Written as DNA, the CDR3 is TGTGCCAGTGGCGGCGGGGTGGGACACACAGATACGCAGTATTTT. This gives the protein CASGGGVGHTDTQYF. J is TRBJ2-3 and V is TRBV19; D is possibly TRBD1 or TRBD2 (6 bases each). Deletions cut 8 bases from V and 2 bases from J, with 17 bases between. This CDR3 has 15 residues. In germline, CDR1 is LNHDA, CDR2 SQIVND (reference sequence).